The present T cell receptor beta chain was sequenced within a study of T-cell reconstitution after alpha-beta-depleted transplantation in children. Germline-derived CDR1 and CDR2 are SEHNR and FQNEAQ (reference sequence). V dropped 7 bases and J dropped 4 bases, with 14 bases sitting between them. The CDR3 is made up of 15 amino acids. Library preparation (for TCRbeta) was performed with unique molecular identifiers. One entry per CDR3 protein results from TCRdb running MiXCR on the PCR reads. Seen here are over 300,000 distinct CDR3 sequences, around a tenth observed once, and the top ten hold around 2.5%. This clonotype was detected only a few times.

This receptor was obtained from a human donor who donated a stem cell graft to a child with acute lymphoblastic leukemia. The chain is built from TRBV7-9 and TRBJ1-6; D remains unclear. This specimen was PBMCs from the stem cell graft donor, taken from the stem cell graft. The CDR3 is CASTLPAGYNSPLHF. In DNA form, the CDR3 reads TGTGCCAGCACCCTCCCCGCTGGGTATAATTCACCCCTCCACTTT.